This TCR beta chain was identified during a study of graft-versus-host responses after intestinal transplantation. Study overall: Grafts were multivisceral, liver-intestinal, or isolated intestinal. All recipients were given anti-thymocyte globulin induction, and tacrolimus and steroids were then administered for approximately 3 years.

Data came from immunoSEQ multiplex PCR; TCRdb stores just in-frame clones and leaves some out. The table includes fewer than 85,000 clones, over 75% detected once. The ends lost 7 bases at V and 14 bases at J; junction bases unmatched: 11. Germline values: CDR1 MGHDK, CDR2 SYGVNS. This CDR3 contains 14 residues. In its sample, this clone was seen once. Its antigen is not identified. This TCR was recovered from a human donor who was the organ donor for an intestinal transplant. The starting material was unstimulated CD4+ T cells sorted from spleen or lymph node cells, obtained before transplant. The chain uses TRBV25-1 and TRBJ1-6; 10 nucleotides align to TRBD1. The CDR3, as DNA: TGTGCCAGCAACAAAGGACAGGGGGAAAAAGCCCTCCACTTT. Translated, it gives CASNKGQGEKALHF. Variable domain in full (rest from reference TRBV25-1 and TRBJ1-6): EADIYQTPRYLVIGTGKKITLECSQTMGHDKMYWYQQDPGMELHLIHYSYGVNSTEKGDLSSESTVSRIRTEHFPLTLESARPSHTSQYLCASNKGQGEKALHFGNGTRLTVT.